Listed below are T cell receptor beta chains from one sample, sequenced in a study of monozygotic twins with inflammatory bowel disease. No DNA is given; TCRdb re-called the 5' RACE reads and lists each CDR3 protein once. This listing includes 150,000 to 200,000 distinct CDR3 sequences. The sample taken for sequencing was blood. The source is a human donor with ulcerative colitis or Crohn's disease, or a healthy co-twin of an affected twin (not recorded which). Both conserved end residues are part of each CDR3.

V gene	J gene	CDR3 protein
TRBV7-8	TRBJ1-5	CASSPGSGSNQPQHF
TRBV20-1	TRBJ2-1	CSAPLAGGQYNEQFF
TRBV5-1	TRBJ1-1	CASSLAGQNTEAFF
TRBV5-6	TRBJ1-1	CASSLRGDLTLQAFF
TRBV5-1	TRBJ1-1	CASSPARVNTEAFF
TRBV20-1	TRBJ2-7	CSARGRTYYEQYF
TRBV5-1	TRBJ2-2	CAVQGVGNTGELFF
TRBV20-1	TRBJ2-5	CSAVPGTGAETQYF
TRBV25-1	TRBJ2-4	CASSESAAAGNMQYF
TRBV27	TRBJ2-2	CASREGRTGELFF
TRBV20-1	TRBJ2-1	CSASPHSYNEQFF
TRBV10-3	TRBJ2-3	CAIDSGSTHTQYF
TRBV6-2/TRBV6-3	TRBJ2-1	CASSYPGPHNEQFF
TRBV5-5	TRBJ2-1	CASSWVNEQFF
TRBV20-1	TRBJ2-7	CSARAPGHNYEQYF
TRBV7-9	TRBJ2-1	CASSFGGGPHNEQFF
TRBV10-3	TRBJ2-7	CAISGFIAGGGTYEQYF